This T cell receptor (beta chain) was captured in a study of T cell responses to AZD1222 COVID-19 vaccine. Of note for this clone: The antigen is undetermined.

The ends lost 4 bases at V and 10 bases at J; junction bases unmatched: 9. The CDR3 is 14 amino acids. Per the germline V gene, CDR1 is SGHKS and CDR2 is YYEKEE (reference sequence). Overall study findings and caveats: The study found Spike-specific TCR breadth and depth rose after two AZD1222 doses. Baseline serostatus was positive in only six AZD1222 recipients. Donors were chiefly white British, with a greater number of females, and clonal diversity was perhaps underestimated.

Method: immunoSEQ multiplex PCR; TCRdb's copy keeps in-frame clones and lacks some. Here the sample spans 210,000 or so clones, 85% to 95% being singletons. This chain uses TRBV5-5 with TRBJ2-1; 9 positions agree with TRBD1. This clonotype originated in an adult in good health. Material: peripheral blood, obtained on day 0 of MenACWY control vaccination. CDR3 protein: CASSKEWTGDEQFF. The CDR3 DNA follows: TGTGCCAGCAGCAAGGAGTGGACAGGGGACGAGCAGTTCTTC.